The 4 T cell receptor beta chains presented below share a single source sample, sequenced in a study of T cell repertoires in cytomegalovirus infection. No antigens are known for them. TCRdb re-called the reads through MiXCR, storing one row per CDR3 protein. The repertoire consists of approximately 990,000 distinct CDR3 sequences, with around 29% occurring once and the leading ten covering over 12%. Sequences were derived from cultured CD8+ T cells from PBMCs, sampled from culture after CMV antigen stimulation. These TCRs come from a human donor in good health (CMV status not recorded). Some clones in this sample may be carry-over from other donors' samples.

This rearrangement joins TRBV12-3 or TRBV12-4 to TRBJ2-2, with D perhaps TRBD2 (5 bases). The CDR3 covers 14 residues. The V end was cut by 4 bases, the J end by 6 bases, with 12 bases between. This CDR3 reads CASSSPLRAGELFF. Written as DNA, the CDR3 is TGTGCCAGCAGTTCCCCCCTGAGGGCCGGGGAGCTGTTTTTT.

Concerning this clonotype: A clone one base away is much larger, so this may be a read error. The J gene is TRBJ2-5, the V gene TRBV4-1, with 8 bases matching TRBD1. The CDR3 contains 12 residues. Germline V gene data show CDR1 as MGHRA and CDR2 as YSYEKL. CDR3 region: CVSSQLQGAQYF. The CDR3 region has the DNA TGTGTCAGCAGCCAACTACAGGGGGCCCAGTACTTC.

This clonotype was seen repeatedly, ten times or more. CDR3 bases: TGTGCCAGCACAGGACGGACTAATGAAAAACTGTTTTTT. Its translation is CASTGRTNEKLFF. This sequence joins TRBV25-1 and TRBJ1-4, with D hard to call. Germline loops: CDR1 MGHDK, CDR2 SYGVNS. V lost 7 bases and J lost 2, with 8 bases in between. This CDR3 has 13 amino acids.

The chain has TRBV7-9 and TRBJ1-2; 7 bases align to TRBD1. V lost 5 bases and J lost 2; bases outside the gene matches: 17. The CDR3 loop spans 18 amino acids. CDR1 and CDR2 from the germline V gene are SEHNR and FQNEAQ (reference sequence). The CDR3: CASSATNRGGGGNYGYTF. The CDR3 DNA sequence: TGTGCCAGCAGCGCGACGAACAGGGGCGGTGGAGGGAACTATGGCTACACCTTC.